The T cell receptor beta chain described here comes from a study of blood T cell repertoires in COVID-19. Study as a whole: COVID-19 samples collected from the United States, Italy and Spain covered acute and convalescent phases.

Ages ranged from about 18 to 89 years, with residence in about 24 US areas. The study assigned cohorts using participant-reported clinical history. The CDR3 has 15 amino acids. V lost 1 base and J lost 4; bases outside the gene matches: 5. Germline V gene sequence: CDR1 LNHNV, CDR2 YYDKDF (reference sequence). The table came from immunoSEQ multiplex PCR; TCRdb's copy has only in-frame clones and leaves some out. The sample lists 150,000 to 190,000 clones, around 80% occurring once. The sequence was obtained from a man in his forties or fifties who had recovered from COVID-19. The specimen was PBMCs or T cells enriched from blood (not recorded which). This chain links TRBV15 with TRBJ1-1; 8 bases agree with TRBD1. The DNA for the CDR3 is TGTGCCACCAGCAGAGGGACAGGGCTTGGCACTGAAGCTTTCTTT. Protein sequence: CATSRGTGLGTEAFF.